These T cell receptor beta chains were read from a single sample in a study of regulatory T cells in long-lasting Graves disease. TCRdb re-called the multiplex PCR reads with MiXCR, one entry per CDR3 protein. The sample includes about 620,000 distinct CDR3 sequences, under 20% seen only once; the top ten take approximately 18%. The sample was also linked to a second study, of T cells in Graves' hyperthyroidism and ophthalmopathy.

The sequencing used peripheral blood mononuclear cells (PBMCs), collected at new diagnosis, from a patient treated with antithyroid drugs. The receptor set was obtained from a woman aged 30 to 39 with Graves disease. Both conserved end residues are part of each CDR3. The D gene is left open where the match is weak. Some rows mark clone size as missing; the rest say once, few, many or name a class of expanded clone.

.,many,TRBV30,TRBJ2-2,TGTGCCTGGGCTCTGGGCGTCAACACCGGGGAGCTGTTTTTT,CAWALGVNTGELFF
.,few,TRBV5-1,TRBJ2-7,TGCGCCAGCAGCTGGGATGTAGGTCGACTTGAGTACTTC,CASSWDVGRLEYF
.,many,TRBV2,TRBJ1-4,TGTGCCAGCAGTGAATTAGGTTGGGAACTGTTTTTT,CASSELGWELFF
TRBD1,many,TRBV11-2,TRBJ1-2,TGTGCCAGCAGCCCGCCGGGTCGTAGGGGGCCTTTCTATGGCTACACCTTC,CASSPPGRRGPFYGYTF
TRBD1,many,TRBV20-1,TRBJ1-1,TGCAGTGCTAGCGGCGGGACAGGGAGTGGCGAGGCTTTCTTT,CSASGGTGSGEAFF
.,few,TRBV4-1,TRBJ2-7,TGCGCCAGCAGCCAAGATCAGCCACCCTACGAGCAGTACTTC,CASSQDQPPYEQYF
.,few,TRBV7-9,TRBJ2-7,TGTGCCAGCAGCTTCAGCTTGGAAAACCGGACTACTCGCTCCTACGAGCAGTACTTC,CASSFSLENRTTRSYEQYF
.,many,TRBV15,TRBJ2-1,TGTGCCACTGGACTAATTACCTACAATGAGCAGTTCTTC,CATGLITYNEQFF
TRBD2,.,TRBV5-1,TRBJ2-3,TGCGCCAGCAGGGGAGGGAGAGGAACAGATACGCAGTATTTT,CASRGGRGTDTQYF
TRBD2,few,TRBV14,TRBJ2-1,TGTGCCAGCAGCCGGGGACTAGCGGTGTACAATGAGCAGTTCTTC,CASSRGLAVYNEQFF
.,many,TRBV20-1,TRBJ1-1,TGCAGTGCTAGTCACACTGAAGCTTTCTTT,CSASHTEAFF
.,many,TRBV7-2,TRBJ2-1,TGTGCCAGCAGCTACAGCGGCAGGGGCAATGAGCAGTTCTTC,CASSYSGRGNEQFF
.,once,TRBV11-2,TRBJ2-5,TGTGCCAGCAGCTTAAGTCAGGGGGGGACCCAGTACTTC,CASSLSQGGTQYF
.,many,TRBV25-1,TRBJ1-5,TGTGCCAGCAGTGAATCTTTTCCTGGAGAGTATAGCAATCAGCCCCAGCATTTT,CASSESFPGEYSNQPQHF
.,.,TRBV11-1,TRBJ1-6,TGTGCCAGCAGCTCCGGGGTATCACCCCTCCACTTT,CASSSGVSPLHF
.,.,TRBV27,TRBJ2-2,TGTGCCAGCAAACTGGCCCTCCTGAACACCGGGGAGCTGTTTTTT,CASKLALLNTGELFF
.,many,TRBV12-3/TRBV12-4,TRBJ1-3,TGTGCCAGTCGCCTGTCCCTCTCTGGAAACACCATATATTTT,CASRLSLSGNTIYF
.,once,TRBV5-1,TRBJ1-3,TGCGCCAGCAGCTTGATGAACCTCTCTGGAAACACCATATATTTT,CASSLMNLSGNTIYF
.,many,TRBV27,TRBJ2-1,TGTGCCAGCAGTGGACGGCCCCCGAGACACAATGAGCAGTTCTTC,CASSGRPPRHNEQFF
.,.,TRBV20-1,TRBJ1-6,TGCAGTGCCCGTCGGGGGGATAATTCACCCCTCCACTTT,CSARRGDNSPLHF
TRBD1,few,TRBV20-1,TRBJ1-2,TGCAGTGCTAGGGGGGACAGTGGCTACACCTTC,CSARGDSGYTF
TRBD1,many,TRBV12-3/TRBV12-4,TRBJ2-7,TGTGCCAGCAGGAGACAGGGGGACCACGAGCAGTACTTC,CASRRQGDHEQYF